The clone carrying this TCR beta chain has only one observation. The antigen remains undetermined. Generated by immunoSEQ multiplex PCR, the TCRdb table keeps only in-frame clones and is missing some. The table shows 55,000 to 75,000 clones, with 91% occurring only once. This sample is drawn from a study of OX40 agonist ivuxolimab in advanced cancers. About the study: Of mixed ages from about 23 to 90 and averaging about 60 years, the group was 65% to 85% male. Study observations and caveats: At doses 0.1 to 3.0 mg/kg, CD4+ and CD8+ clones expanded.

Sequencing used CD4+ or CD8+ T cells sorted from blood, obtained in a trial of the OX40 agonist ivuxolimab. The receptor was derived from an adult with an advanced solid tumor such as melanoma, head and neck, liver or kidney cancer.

The CDR3 DNA reads TGCGCCAGCAGCTCCGGGACCGACTACACAGATACGCAGTATTTT. Translating it yields CASSSGTDYTDTQYF. The V and J genes are TRBV5-1 and TRBJ2-3; D possibly uses TRBD1 or TRBD2 (5 bases each). The CDR3 has 15 amino acids. V was pared by 3 bases and J by 2 bases, with 13 bases between. Germline V gives CDR1 SGHRS, CDR2 YFSETQ.